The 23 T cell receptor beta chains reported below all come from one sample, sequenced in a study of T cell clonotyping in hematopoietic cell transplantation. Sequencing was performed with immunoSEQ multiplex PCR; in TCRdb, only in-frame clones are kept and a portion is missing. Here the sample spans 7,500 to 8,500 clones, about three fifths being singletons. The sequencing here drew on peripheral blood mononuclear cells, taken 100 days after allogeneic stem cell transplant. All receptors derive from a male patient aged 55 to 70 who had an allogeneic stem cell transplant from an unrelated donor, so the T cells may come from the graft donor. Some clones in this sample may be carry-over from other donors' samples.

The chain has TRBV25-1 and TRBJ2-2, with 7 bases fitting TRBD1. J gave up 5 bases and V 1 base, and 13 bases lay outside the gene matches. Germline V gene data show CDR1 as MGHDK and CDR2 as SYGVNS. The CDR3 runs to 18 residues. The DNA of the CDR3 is TGTGCCAGCAGTGAATTCGGGCCCGAGACAGGGTCTACCGGGGAGCTGTTTTTT. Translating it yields CASSEFGPETGSTGELFF.

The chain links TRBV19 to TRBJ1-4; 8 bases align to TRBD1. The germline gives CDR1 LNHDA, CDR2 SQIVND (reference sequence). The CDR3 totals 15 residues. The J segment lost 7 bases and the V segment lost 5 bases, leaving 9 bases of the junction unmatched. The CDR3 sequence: CASSSWQGAFEKLFF. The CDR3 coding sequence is TGTGCCAGTAGTTCGTGGCAGGGGGCTTTTGAAAAACTGTTTTTT.

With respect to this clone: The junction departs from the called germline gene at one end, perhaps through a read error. The CDR3 sequence: CASSEGGSSYEQYF. The CDR3 DNA reads as TGCGCCAGCAGCGAGGGAGGGAGCTCCTACGAGCAGTACTTC. The V gene is TRBV6-1, the J gene TRBJ2-7; 7 positions agree with TRBD2. CDR1 MNHNS and CDR2 SASEGT come from the germline V gene. The CDR3 is 14 amino acids.

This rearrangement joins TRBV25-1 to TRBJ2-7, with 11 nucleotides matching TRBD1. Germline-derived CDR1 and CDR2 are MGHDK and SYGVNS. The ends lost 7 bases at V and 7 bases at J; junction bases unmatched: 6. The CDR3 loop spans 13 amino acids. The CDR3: CASKGQGVGEQYF. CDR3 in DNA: TGTGCCAGCAAGGGACAGGGGGTGGGGGAGCAGTACTTC.

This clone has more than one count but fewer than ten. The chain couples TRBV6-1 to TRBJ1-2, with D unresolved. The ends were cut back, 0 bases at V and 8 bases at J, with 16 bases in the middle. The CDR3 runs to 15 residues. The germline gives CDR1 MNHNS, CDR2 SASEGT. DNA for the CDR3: TGTGCCAGCAGTGAAGCACACTACGAAGAGGGCGGCTACACCTTC. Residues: CASSEAHYEEGGYTF.

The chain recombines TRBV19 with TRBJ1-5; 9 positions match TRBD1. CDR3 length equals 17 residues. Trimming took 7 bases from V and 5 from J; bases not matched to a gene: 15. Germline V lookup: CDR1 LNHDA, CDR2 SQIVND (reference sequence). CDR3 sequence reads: CASTHLRTGEGYQPQHF. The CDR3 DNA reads TGTGCCAGTACCCACCTAAGGACAGGGGAGGGTTATCAGCCCCAGCATTTT.

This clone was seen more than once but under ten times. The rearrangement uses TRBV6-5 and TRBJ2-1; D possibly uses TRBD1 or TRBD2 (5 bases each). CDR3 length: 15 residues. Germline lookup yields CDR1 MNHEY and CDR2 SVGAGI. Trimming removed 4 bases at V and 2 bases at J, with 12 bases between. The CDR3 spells CASSFRGQAYNEQFF. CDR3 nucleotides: TGTGCCAGCAGTTTCCGGGGCCAGGCCTACAATGAGCAGTTCTTC.

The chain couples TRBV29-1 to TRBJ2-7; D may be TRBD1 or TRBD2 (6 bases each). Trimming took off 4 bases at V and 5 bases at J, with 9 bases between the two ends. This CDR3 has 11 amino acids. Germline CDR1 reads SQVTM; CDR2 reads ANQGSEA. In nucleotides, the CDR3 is TGCAGCGTTGTCCGGGGGCACGAGCAGTACTTC. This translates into CSVVRGHEQYF.

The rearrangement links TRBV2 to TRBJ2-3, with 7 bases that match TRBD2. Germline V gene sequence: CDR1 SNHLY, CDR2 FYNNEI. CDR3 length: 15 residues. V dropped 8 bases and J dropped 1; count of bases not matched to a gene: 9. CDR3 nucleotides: TGTGCCAGCCTGGGGGGGACTCTGCGCACAGATACGCAGTATTTT. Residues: CASLGGTLRTDTQYF. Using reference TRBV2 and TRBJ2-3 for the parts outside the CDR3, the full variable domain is EPEVTQTPSHQVTQMGQEVILRCVPISNHLYFYWYRQILGQKVEFLVSFYNNEISEKSEIFDDQFSVERPDGSNFTLKIRSTKLEDSAMYFCASLGGTLRTDTQYFGPGTRLTVL.

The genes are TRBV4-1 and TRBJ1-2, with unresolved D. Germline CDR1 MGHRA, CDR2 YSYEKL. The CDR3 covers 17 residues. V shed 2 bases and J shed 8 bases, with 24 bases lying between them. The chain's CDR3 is CASSQFGVSGRYVGYTF. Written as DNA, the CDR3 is TGCGCCAGCAGCCAATTCGGTGTGTCAGGCAGGTATGTCGGCTACACCTTC.

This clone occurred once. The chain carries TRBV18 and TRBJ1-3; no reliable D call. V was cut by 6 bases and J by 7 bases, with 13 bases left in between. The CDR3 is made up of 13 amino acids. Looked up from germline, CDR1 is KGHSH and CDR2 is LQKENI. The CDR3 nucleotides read TGTGCCAGCTCTCGGGAGGTTTGGAACACCATATATTTT. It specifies CASSREVWNTIYF. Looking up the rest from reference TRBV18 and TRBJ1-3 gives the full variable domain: NAGVMQNPRHLVRRRGQEARLRCSPMKGHSHVYWYRQLPEEGLKFMVYLQKENIIDESGMPKERFSAEFPKEGPSILRIQQVVRGDSAAYFCASSREVWNTIYFGEGSWLTVV.

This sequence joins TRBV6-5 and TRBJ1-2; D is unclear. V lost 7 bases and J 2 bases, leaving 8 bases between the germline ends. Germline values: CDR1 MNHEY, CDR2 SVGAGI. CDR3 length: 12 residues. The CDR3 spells CASKSENYGYTF. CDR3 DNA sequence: TGTGCCAGCAAGTCCGAGAACTATGGCTACACCTTC.

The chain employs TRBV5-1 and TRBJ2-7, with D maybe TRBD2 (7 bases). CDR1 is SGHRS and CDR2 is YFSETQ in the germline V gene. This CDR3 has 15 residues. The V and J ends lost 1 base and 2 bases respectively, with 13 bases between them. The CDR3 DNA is TGCGCCAGCAGCTTGAGTGGGGGGGCCACCTACGAGCAGTACTTC. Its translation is CASSLSGGATYEQYF.

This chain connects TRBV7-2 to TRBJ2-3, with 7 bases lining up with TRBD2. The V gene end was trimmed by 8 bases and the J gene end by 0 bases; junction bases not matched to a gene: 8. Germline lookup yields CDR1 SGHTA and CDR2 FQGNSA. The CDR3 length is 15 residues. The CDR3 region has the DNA TGTGCCAGCTTAGACCGGCGGGGGAGCACAGATACGCAGTATTTT. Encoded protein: CASLDRRGSTDTQYF.

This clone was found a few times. CDR3 nucleotides: TGTGCCAGCAGCAGGGACAGGGGAGAGACCCAGTACTTC. This codes for CASSRDRGETQYF. The genes are TRBV7-3 and TRBJ2-5, with 10 bases that match TRBD1. V shed 5 bases and J 4 bases; nucleotides not matched to a gene: 1. This CDR3 is 13 amino acids long. Germline V lookup: CDR1 SGHTA, CDR2 FQGTGA. The full variable domain, in which reference TRBV7-3 and TRBJ2-5 provide the parts outside the CDR3, is GAGVSQTPSNKVTEKGKYVELRCDPISGHTALYWYRQSLGQGPEFLIYFQGTGAADDSGLPNDRFFAVRPEGSVSTLKIQRTERGDSAVYLCASSRDRGETQYFGPGTRLLVL.

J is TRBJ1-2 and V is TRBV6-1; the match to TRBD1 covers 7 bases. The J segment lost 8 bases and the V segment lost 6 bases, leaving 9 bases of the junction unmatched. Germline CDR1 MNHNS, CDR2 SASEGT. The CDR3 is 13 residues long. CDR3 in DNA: TGTGCCAGCAGGAAAGACAGGGCTGGAGGCTACACCTTC. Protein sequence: CASRKDRAGGYTF.

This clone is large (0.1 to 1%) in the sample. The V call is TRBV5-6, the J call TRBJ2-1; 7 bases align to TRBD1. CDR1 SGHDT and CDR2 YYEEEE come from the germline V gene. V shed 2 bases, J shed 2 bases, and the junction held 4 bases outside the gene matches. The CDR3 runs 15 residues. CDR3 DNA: TGTGCCAGCAGCTTCGGAGACAGGGCCTACAATGAGCAGTTCTTC. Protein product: CASSFGDRAYNEQFF.

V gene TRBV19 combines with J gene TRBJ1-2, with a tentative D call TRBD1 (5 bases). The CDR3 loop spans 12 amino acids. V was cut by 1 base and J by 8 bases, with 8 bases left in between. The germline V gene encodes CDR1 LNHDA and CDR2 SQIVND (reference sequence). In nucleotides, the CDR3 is TGTGCCAGTAGTATAGCAAGGGGCGGCTACACCTTC. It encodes CASSIARGGYTF.

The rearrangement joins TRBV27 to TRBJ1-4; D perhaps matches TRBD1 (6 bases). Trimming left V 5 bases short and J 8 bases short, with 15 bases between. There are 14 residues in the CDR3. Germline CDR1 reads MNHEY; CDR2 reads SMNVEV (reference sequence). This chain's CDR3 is CASSPRTGREKLFF. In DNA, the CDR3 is TGTGCCAGCAGTCCCCGTACAGGGAGGGAAAAACTGTTTTTT.

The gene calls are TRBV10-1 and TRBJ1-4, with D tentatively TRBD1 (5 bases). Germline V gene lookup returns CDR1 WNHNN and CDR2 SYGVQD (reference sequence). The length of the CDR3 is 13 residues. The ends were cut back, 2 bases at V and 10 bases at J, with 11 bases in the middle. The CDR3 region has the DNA TGCGCCAGCAGTGAGGCCGGGACGGGAAAACTGTTTTTT. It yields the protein CASSEAGTGKLFF.

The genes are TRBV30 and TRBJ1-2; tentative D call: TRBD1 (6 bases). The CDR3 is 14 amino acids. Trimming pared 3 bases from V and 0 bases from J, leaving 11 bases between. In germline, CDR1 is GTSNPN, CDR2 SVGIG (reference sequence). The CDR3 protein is CAWRMDRSNYGYTF. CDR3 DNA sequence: TGTGCCTGGAGGATGGACAGATCTAACTATGGCTACACCTTC. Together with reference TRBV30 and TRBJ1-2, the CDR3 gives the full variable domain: SQTIHQWPATLVQPVGSPLSLECTVEGTSNPNLYWYRQAAGRGLQLLFYSVGIGQISSEVPQNLSASRPQDRQFILSSKKLLLSDSGFYLCAWRMDRSNYGYTFGSGTRLTVV.

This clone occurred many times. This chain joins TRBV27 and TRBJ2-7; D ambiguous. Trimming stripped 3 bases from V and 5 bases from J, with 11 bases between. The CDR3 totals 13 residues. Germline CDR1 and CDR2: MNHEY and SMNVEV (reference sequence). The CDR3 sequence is CASSLLQSHEQYF. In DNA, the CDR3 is TGTGCCAGCAGTTTGTTGCAATCGCACGAGCAGTACTTC.

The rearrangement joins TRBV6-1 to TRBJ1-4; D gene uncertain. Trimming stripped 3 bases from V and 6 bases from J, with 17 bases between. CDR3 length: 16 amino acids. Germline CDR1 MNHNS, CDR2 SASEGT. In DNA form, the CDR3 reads TGTGCCAGCAGTGACCACCCGGGCCAGCGGTATGAAAAACTGTTTTTT. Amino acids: CASSDHPGQRYEKLFF.